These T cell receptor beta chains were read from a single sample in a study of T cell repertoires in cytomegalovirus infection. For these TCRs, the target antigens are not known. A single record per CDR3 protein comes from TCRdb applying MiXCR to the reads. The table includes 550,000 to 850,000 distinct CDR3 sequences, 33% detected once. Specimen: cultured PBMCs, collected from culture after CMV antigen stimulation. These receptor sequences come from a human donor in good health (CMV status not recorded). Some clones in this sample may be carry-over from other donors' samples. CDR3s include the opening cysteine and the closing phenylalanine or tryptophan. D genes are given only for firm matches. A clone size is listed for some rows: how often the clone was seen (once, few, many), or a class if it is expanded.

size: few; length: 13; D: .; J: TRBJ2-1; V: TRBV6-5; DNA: TGTGCCAGCAGTTATTCTAAGCGGGATGAGCAGTTCTTC; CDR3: CASSYSKRDEQFF
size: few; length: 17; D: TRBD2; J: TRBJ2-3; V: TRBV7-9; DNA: TGTGCCAGCAGCGCCTTGACTAGCGGGGTCGGGGGAGATACGCAGTATTTT; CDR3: CASSALTSGVGGDTQYF
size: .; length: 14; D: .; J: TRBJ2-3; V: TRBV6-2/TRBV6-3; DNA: TGTGCCAGCACCCACAAGGGCTGGCCAGATACGCAGTATTTT; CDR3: CASTHKGWPDTQYF
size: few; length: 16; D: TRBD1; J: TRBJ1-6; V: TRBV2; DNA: TGTGCCAGCGGACGGGACAGGGGGCTTTATAATTCACCCCTCCACTTT; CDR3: CASGRDRGLYNSPLHF
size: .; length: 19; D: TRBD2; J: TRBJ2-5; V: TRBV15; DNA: TGTGCCACCAGCAGAGATTCCCCCAGACTAGCGGGAGGAGTTGGGACCCAGTACTTC; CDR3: CATSRDSPRLAGGVGTQYF
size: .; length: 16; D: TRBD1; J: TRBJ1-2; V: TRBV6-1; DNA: TGTGCCAGCACCCCGGGACAGGGCTATTCTAACTATGGCTACACCTTC; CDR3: CASTPGQGYSNYGYTF
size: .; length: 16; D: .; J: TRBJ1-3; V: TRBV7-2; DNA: TGTGCCAGCAGCTACACCGTCACCTCTGGGGGAAACACCATATATTTT; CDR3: CASSYTVTSGGNTIYF
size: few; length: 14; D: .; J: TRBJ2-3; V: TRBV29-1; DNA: TGCAGCGTTAGGCAGGGGACGGGCACAGATACGCAGTATTTT; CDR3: CSVRQGTGTDTQYF
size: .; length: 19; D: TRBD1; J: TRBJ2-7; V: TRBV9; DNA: TGTGCCAGCAGCCCACGATCAGAGGACAGGCTTAAAAGCTCCTACGAGCAGTACTTC; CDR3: CASSPRSEDRLKSSYEQYF
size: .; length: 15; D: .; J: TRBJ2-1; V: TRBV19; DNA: TGTGCCAGTAGTATACAGGGGTTCTCCTACAATGAGCAGTTCTTC; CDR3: CASSIQGFSYNEQFF
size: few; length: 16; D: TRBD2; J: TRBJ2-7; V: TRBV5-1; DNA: TGCGCCAGCAGCTTCCCAACCGGGACTAGCATCTACGAGCAGTACTTC; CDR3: CASSFPTGTSIYEQYF
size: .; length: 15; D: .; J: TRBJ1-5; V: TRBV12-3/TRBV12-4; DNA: TGTGCCAGCAGCCGAGGGGCGGGAAACAATCAGCCCCAGCATTTT; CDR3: CASSRGAGNNQPQHF
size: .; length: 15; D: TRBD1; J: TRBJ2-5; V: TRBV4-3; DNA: TGCGCCAGCAGCCAACGGGACAGGGTGCGGGAGACCCAGTACTTC; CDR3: CASSQRDRVRETQYF
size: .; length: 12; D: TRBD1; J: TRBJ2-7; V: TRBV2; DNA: TGTGCCACCGGGGACAGCTCGTACGAGCAGTACTTC; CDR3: CATGDSSYEQYF
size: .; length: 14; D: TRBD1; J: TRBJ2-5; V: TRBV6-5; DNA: TGTGCCAGCAGGCGAGGGACAGGGAGAAAGACCCAGTACTTC; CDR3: CASRRGTGRKTQYF
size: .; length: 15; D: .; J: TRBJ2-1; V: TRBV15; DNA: TGTGCCACCAGCAGAGAGCCTAGCTGGGACAATGAGCAGTTCTTC; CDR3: CATSREPSWDNEQFF
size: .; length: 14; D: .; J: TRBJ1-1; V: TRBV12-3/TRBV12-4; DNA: TGTGCCAGCAGAAAGGACCCCGCCATGACTGAAGCTTTCTTT; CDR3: CASRKDPAMTEAFF
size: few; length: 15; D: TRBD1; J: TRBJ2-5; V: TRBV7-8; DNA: TGTGCCAGCAGCCCCTGGGACAGGGGGCCCGAGACCCAGTACTTC; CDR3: CASSPWDRGPETQYF
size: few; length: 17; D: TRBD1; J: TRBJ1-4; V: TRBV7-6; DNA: TGTGCCAGCAGCTTAGCGTCTCGCAGGGGGCTTGGGGAAAAACTGTTTTTT; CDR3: CASSLASRRGLGEKLFF
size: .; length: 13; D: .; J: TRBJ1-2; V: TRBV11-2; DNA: TGTGCCAGCAGCTTCGGACAATACTATGGCTACACCTTC; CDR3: CASSFGQYYGYTF
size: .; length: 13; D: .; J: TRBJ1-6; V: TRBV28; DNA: TGTGCGGGAGGACGGGAAGGGGATTCACCCCTCCACTTT; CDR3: CAGGREGDSPLHF
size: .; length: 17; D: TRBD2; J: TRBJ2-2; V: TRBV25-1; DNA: TGTGCCAGCAGTGACCTGACTAGCGGGAGGGCAAGCGGGGAGCTGTTTTTT; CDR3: CASSDLTSGRASGELFF
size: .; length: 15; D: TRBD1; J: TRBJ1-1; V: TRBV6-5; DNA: TGTGCCAGCAGTCCGGACAGGAGGGCGAACACTGAAGCTTTCTTT; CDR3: CASSPDRRANTEAFF